These 5 T cell receptor beta chains were all obtained from the same sample, sequenced in a study of blood T cell repertoires in COVID-19 (dated by TCRdb to about 2020). The method was the immunoSEQ multiplex PCR assay. TCRdb provides this immuneACCESS table in a form limited to in-frame rearrangements. Some clones are lacking; in checked studies, under half of them reflect an unresolved V gene, and why the rest are absent is not known. This sample holds tens of thousands of clones; 75% to 90% were observed only once. The top ten clones comprise 6.5% to 8.5% of the sample. The sequenced sample was peripheral blood. All receptors come from a woman aged 65 to 85 with active COVID-19.

This chain connects TRBV19 to TRBJ2-3; 11 bases map to TRBD1. The length of the CDR3 is 14 residues. Trimming at V came to 3 bases and at J to 5 bases, leaving 1 base not matched to a gene. Germline values: CDR1 LNHDA, CDR2 SQIVND (reference sequence). The CDR3 bases are TGTGCCAGTAGTATCGGGACAGGGGGAGATACGCAGTATTTT. The encoded protein is CASSIGTGGDTQYF.

This chain uses TRBV7-2 with TRBJ2-1, with D maybe TRBD2 (6 bases). Trimming shortened V by 1 base and J by 1 base, and 8 bases separated the two germline ends. Germline values: CDR1 SGHTA, CDR2 FQGNSA. The CDR3 totals 15 residues. The CDR3 sequence is CASSLGLASYNEQFF. The CDR3 DNA follows: TGTGCCAGCAGCTTAGGGCTAGCGTCCTACAATGAGCAGTTCTTC.

The chain uses TRBV19 and TRBJ2-3; 10 bases match TRBD2. V shed 5 bases, J shed 1 base, and the junction held 6 bases outside the gene matches. Germline-derived CDR1 and CDR2 are LNHDA and SQIVND (reference sequence). The CDR3 loop spans 16 amino acids. The CDR3 DNA follows: TGTGCCAGTAGTCCATCAGCGGGAGGGGGCACAGATACGCAGTATTTT. Protein product: CASSPSAGGGTDTQYF.

The genes are TRBV7-9 and TRBJ1-2, with D possibly matching TRBD1 (5 bases). The germline V gene encodes CDR1 SEHNR and CDR2 FQNEAQ (reference sequence). V lost 0 bases and J 4 bases, leaving 18 bases between the germline ends. The CDR3 is made up of 17 amino acids. DNA for the CDR3: TGTGCCAGCAGCTTAGCTGGAACTGGGGATAGGGGCTATGGCTACACCTTC. It specifies CASSLAGTGDRGYGYTF.

CDR3 loop: CASSPGGSGETQYF. The CDR3 DNA reads TGTGCCAGCTCACCGGGAGGGAGCGGAGAGACCCAGTACTTC. This chain joins TRBV18 and TRBJ2-5; 7 bases map to TRBD2. V was clipped by 3 bases and J by 4 bases; unmatched bases: 5. The V gene's germline CDR1 is KGHSH and CDR2 LQKENI. This CDR3 region has 14 residues.